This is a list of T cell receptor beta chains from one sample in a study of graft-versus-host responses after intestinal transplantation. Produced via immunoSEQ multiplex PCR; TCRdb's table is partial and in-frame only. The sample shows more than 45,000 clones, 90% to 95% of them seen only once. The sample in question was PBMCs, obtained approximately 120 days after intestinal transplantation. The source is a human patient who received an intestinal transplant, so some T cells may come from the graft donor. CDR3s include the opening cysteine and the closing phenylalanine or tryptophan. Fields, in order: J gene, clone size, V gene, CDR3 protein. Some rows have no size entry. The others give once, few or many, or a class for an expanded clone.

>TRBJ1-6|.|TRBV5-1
CASSLGDRGGNSPLHF
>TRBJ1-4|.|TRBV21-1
CASSKGGRVNEKLFF
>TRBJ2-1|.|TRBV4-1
CASSRTGTGTRDEQFF
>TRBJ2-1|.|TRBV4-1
CASSQVGLYNEQFF
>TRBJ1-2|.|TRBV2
CASSEVGQIYGYTF
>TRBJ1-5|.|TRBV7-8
CASSLGSGDNQPQHF
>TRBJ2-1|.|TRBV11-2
CASSFSPGEQFF
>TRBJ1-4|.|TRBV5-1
CASSHTPMPWTGLNEKLFF
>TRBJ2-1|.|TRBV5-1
CASSLVPGEGEQFF
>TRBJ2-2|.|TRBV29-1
CSVVDGTGELFF
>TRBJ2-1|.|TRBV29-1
CSVAGGASGRANYNEQFF
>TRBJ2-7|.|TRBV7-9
CASSPPFPGAYEQYF
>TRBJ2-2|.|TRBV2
CASSDRLVRTGELFF
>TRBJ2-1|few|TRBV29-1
CSVAPGQTYNEQFF
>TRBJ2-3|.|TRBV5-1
CASSFDRSGRVLTDTQYF
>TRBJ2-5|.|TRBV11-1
CASSLAGGPETQYF
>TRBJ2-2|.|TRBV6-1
CASSEVNRGWSGELFF
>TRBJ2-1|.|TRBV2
CASSVPLAGALYNEQFF
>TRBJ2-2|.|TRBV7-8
CASTRTSGSTGELFF
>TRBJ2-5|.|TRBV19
CASSPRNVETQYF
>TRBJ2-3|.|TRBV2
CASPPGTDTQYF
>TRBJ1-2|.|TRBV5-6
CASSLVDRARGGYTF
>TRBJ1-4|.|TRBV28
CASSLSRLRYLNEKLFF
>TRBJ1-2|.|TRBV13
CASSLGGNVYGYTF
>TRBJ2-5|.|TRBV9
CASSAGLAGGQETQYF
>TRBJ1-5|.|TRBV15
CATSRGHFNQPQHF
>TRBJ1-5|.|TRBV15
CATSRDKGPGQPQHF
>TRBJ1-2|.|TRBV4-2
CASSQAGNYGYTF
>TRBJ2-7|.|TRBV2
CASSTATGTATYEQYF
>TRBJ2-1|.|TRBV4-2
CASSQAVLVRGNEQFF